The 8 T cell receptor beta chains presented below share a single source sample, sequenced in a study of blood T cell repertoires in COVID-19. TCRdb's copy holds only in-frame clones and misses some; the assay was immunoSEQ multiplex PCR. The sample lists 97,000 or so clones; 70% to 85% were seen once. What was sequenced was peripheral blood. These receptors all come from a man aged 70-80 years with acute or convalescent COVID-19.

V gene TRBV12-3 or TRBV12-4 combines with J gene TRBJ1-2, with D unresolved. This CDR3 comprises 13 residues. V dropped 7 bases and J dropped 5 bases, with 14 bases sitting between them. CDR3 loop: CASTEKPGYGYTF. Written as DNA, the CDR3 is TGTGCCAGCACCGAAAAGCCCGGGTATGGCTACACCTTC.

The rearrangement joins TRBV7-8 to TRBJ2-1; the match to TRBD2 covers 9 bases. CDR1 SGHVS and CDR2 FQNEAQ come from the germline V gene. The CDR3 contains 15 residues. J gave up 8 bases and V 2 bases, and 7 bases lay outside the gene matches. The DNA of the CDR3 is TGTGCCAGCAGCTTAAAAAGGCTAGCGGGGTATGAGCAGTTCTTC. This codes for CASSLKRLAGYEQFF.

The genes are TRBV4-3 and TRBJ2-7; no definite D call. V shed 0 bases and J shed 2 bases, with 11 bases lying between them. The CDR3 loop spans 15 amino acids. Germline lookup yields CDR1 LGHNA and CDR2 YSLEER. In nucleotides, the CDR3 is TGCGCCAGCAGCCAAGATCGGCAGACACCCTACGAGCAGTACTTC. It encodes CASSQDRQTPYEQYF.

The chain has TRBV3-1 (or the pseudogene TRBV3-2) and TRBJ1-5; weak D call: TRBD1 (6 bases). The V end was cut by 2 bases, the J end by 7 bases, with 15 bases between. There are 15 residues in the CDR3. Germline V gives CDR1 LGHDT, CDR2 YNNKEL (reference sequence). The CDR3 here is CASSQTAGGRQPQHF. CDR3 bases: TGTGCCAGCAGCCAAACTGCGGGGGGGCGACAGCCCCAGCATTTT.

The chain recombines TRBV27 with TRBJ2-2; possible D gene TRBD2, 6 bases. V was shortened by 5 bases and J by 0 bases, with 13 bases between the two germline ends. CDR3 length equals 16 residues. In germline, CDR1 is MNHEY, CDR2 SMNVEV (reference sequence). This chain's CDR3 is CASSDLRRANTGELFF. The CDR3 coding sequence is TGTGCCAGCAGTGACCTGAGGAGGGCGAACACCGGGGAGCTGTTTTTT.

In DNA, the CDR3 is TGTGCCAGTGGGAGCAGACTGAACACTGAAGCTTTCTTT. This encodes CASGSRLNTEAFF. V gene TRBV19 combines with J gene TRBJ1-1; D gene unclear. The CDR3 is 13 residues long. Germline assignment: CDR1 LNHDA and CDR2 SQIVND (reference sequence). V dropped 8 bases and J dropped 0 bases, with 10 bases sitting between them.

The V and J genes are TRBV11-2 and TRBJ2-1, with 9 bases that match TRBD2. The CDR3 sequence is 15 residues long. The V gene end was trimmed by 5 bases and the J gene end by 6 bases; junction bases not matched to a gene: 8. Germline-derived CDR1 and CDR2 are SGHAT and FQNNGV. In nucleotides, the CDR3 is TGTGCCAGCAGCATCAGCGGGGGGCAATTCAATGAGCAGTTCTTC. Translated, it gives CASSISGGQFNEQFF.

The gene calls are TRBV11-2 and TRBJ1-1; 9 nucleotides agree with TRBD1. With V trimmed by 6 bases and J by 1 base, 3 bases remained unmatched. This CDR3 has 14 amino acids. Germline CDR1 and CDR2: SGHAT and FQNNGV. The CDR3 DNA reads as TGTGCCAGCAGGCTACAGGGGGCGAACACTGAAGCTTTCTTT. Protein: CASRLQGANTEAFF. The full variable domain, its missing parts supplied by reference TRBV11-2 and TRBJ1-1, is EAGVAQSPRYKIIEKRQSVAFWCNPISGHATLYWYQQILGQGPKLLIQFQNNGVVDDSQLPKDRFSAERLKGVDSTLKIQPAKLEDSAVYLCASRLQGANTEAFFGQGTRLTVV.